Presented here are 11 T cell receptor beta chains from one specimen sequenced in a study of T cells in women clearing cervical HPV infection listed by TCRdb under 2018. Libraries were constructed by the immunoSEQ multiplex PCR assay. TCRdb obtained this table from immuneACCESS and retained in-frame rearrangements with V and J assigned. These tables miss some clones; where compared with another copy, unresolved V genes account for less than half of the shortfall, and the remainder is unexplained. This sample's records show around 19,000 clones. The ten largest clones represent approximately 15% of the sample. The sample consisted of blood buffy coat. The receptor set was obtained from a woman aged 18-69 years with a cervical HPV16 infection that either progressed to CIN3+ or cleared (not recorded which).

Worth noting for this clone: The CDR3 extends 3 residues past the end of the read, so its final part is completed from the germline J gene. The gene calls are TRBV5-4 and TRBJ1-2, with 7 positions matching TRBD1. The CDR3 extends over 14 amino acids. With V trimmed by 4 bases and J by 5 bases, 8 bases remained unmatched. Germline V gene lookup returns CDR1 SGHNT and CDR2 YYREEE (reference sequence). The CDR3 protein is CASSVGTERYGYTF. Partial CDR3 DNA: TGTGCCAGCAGCGTAGGGACAGAACGGTATGGC.

Concerning this clone itself: The observed sequence ends 3 residues before the CDR3 terminus, with the missing tail filled in from the germline J gene. V is TRBV11-2 and J is TRBJ2-7, with unresolved D. Per germline, CDR1 SGHAT and CDR2 FQNNGV. Trimming shortened V by 1 base and J by 3 bases, and 7 bases separated the two germline ends. The CDR3 covers 13 residues. The part of the CDR3 DNA that was read is TGTGCCAGCAGCTTAGGGAACAGCTACGAG. This codes for CASSLGNSYE. The CDR3 in its entirety is CASSLGNSYEQYF.

With respect to this clone: The read stops 3 residues short of the end of the CDR3; the missing end is completed from the germline J gene. The chain uses TRBV7-8 and TRBJ1-5; D might be TRBD1 (6 bases). Trimming pared 2 bases from V and 7 bases from J, leaving 15 bases between. The CDR3 extends over 15 amino acids. Germline lookup yields CDR1 SGHVS and CDR2 FQNEAQ. CDR3 DNA (partial): TGTGCCAGCAGCTTATTACAGGGCCGTAGCCAGCCC. Amino acid sequence: CASSLLQGRSQP. The whole CDR3 protein reads CASSLLQGRSQPQHF.

Note on this clone: Coverage ceases 3 residues before the CDR3 finishes, and the germline J gene fills in the end. The rearrangement links TRBV30 to TRBJ1-4; 10 positions agree with TRBD1. The V segment lost 2 bases and the J segment 8 bases; nucleotides outside the gene matches: 8. There are 15 residues in the CDR3. Germline-derived CDR1 and CDR2 are GTSNPN and SVGIG (reference sequence). The CDR3 sequence is CAWSWDSDRGEKLFF. The CDR3 DNA, read in part, is TGTGCCTGGAGTTGGGATTCGGACAGGGGGGAAAAA.

Of note for this clone: Coverage ceases 3 residues before the CDR3 finishes, and the germline J gene fills in the end. The rearrangement joins TRBV20-1 to TRBJ1-2, with TRBD1 as a possible D gene (6 bases). The CDR3 has 17 amino acids. Germline V CDR1 and CDR2: DFQATT, SNEGSKA (reference sequence). This CDR3 is CSARGGRGSGSTDTYTF. The covered CDR3 bases are TGCAGTGCTAGAGGTGGAAGGGGGTCGGGTAGCACAGATACC.

For this clone: The CDR3 end falls 3 residues outside the read, so it is completed with the germline J gene. The J gene is TRBJ1-5, the V gene TRBV19, with 7 bases that match TRBD1. This CDR3 spans 19 amino acids. Trimming took 8 bases from V and 1 from J; bases not matched to a gene: 20. Germline CDR1 and CDR2: LNHDA and SQIVND (reference sequence). CDR3 bases read: TGTGCCAGTGGTAACGACCTCTTCACAGGGGCGATGAGCAATCAGCCC. Translated: CASGNDLFTGAMSNQP. The whole CDR3 sequence is CASGNDLFTGAMSNQPQHF.

Comments on this clone: The CDR3 is cut off 3 residues early in the read; its end comes from the germline J gene. The chain recombines TRBV2 with TRBJ2-2, with 7 bases matching TRBD1. The germline gives CDR1 SNHLY, CDR2 FYNNEI. The CDR3 runs to 15 residues. CDR3 protein: CASRSRGQANSPLFF. CDR3 DNA, as far as it was read: TGTGCCAGCAGGTCCCGAGGACAGGCTAATTCACCG. The full variable domain, rest sourced from reference TRBV2 and TRBJ2-2, is EPEVTQTPSHQVTQMGQEVILRCVPISNHLYFYWYRQILGQKVEFLVSFYNNEISEKSEIFDDQFSVERPDGSNFTLKIRSTKLEDSAMYFCASRSRGQANSPLFFGEGSRLTVL.

Comment on this clone: The CDR3 goes on 3 residues after the read ends, and that part is filled in from the germline J gene. The chain combines TRBV5-4 with TRBJ2-3; possible D gene TRBD1, 7 bases. The CDR3 totals 15 residues. V was cut by 2 bases and J by 2 bases, with 12 bases left in between. The germline CDR1 and CDR2 sequences are SGHNT and YYREEE (reference sequence). The CDR3 loop reads CASSFGGGSTDTQYF. CDR3 DNA (partial): TGTGCCAGCAGCTTTGGAGGGGGCTCCACAGATACG.

With regard to this clone: The read ends 3 residues early relative to the CDR3; the germline J gene fills the gap. The V and J genes are TRBV30 and TRBJ2-7, with 7 bases fitting TRBD2. The V segment lost 3 bases and the J segment 1 base; nucleotides outside the gene matches: 6. Germline loops: CDR1 GTSNPN, CDR2 SVGIG (reference sequence). The CDR3 has 14 residues. CDR3 loop: CAWRSGRASYEQYF. The CDR3 DNA, read in part, is TGTGCCTGGAGATCAGGGAGGGCATCCTACGAG.

Of note for this clone: The read stops 3 residues short of the end of the CDR3; the missing end is completed from the germline J gene. The V call is TRBV11-2, the J call TRBJ1-2; the match to TRBD1 covers 9 bases. CDR3 length: 15 amino acids. CDR1 SGHAT and CDR2 FQNNGV come from the germline V gene. J lost 7 bases, V lost 2 bases, and 8 bases had no gene match. The sequenced part of the CDR3 DNA is TGTGCCAGCAGCTTACGGACAGGGGTACGCGGTGGC. Translating gives CASSLRTGVRGG. The whole CDR3 protein is CASSLRTGVRGGYTF.

Concerning this clone itself: The sequence runs out 3 residues before the end of the CDR3; the remainder is reconstructed from the germline J gene. The V and J genes are TRBV30 and TRBJ2-4; a possible D gene is TRBD2 (6 bases). This CDR3 spans 13 amino acids. Germline CDR1 GTSNPN, CDR2 SVGIG (reference sequence). Here the CDR3 reads CAWRFGGNYGQYF. CDR3 DNA, as far as it was read: TGTGCCTGGAGATTCGGGGGAAACTATGGT.